The clone carrying this T cell receptor beta chain appeared once. The data belong to a study of blood T cell repertoires in COVID-19. For the study at large: Researchers got acute and convalescent COVID-19 samples from the United States, Italy and Spain.

The table came from immunoSEQ multiplex PCR; TCRdb's copy has only in-frame clones and leaves some out. The sample has 200,000 to 250,000 clones; around 90% are singletons. In terms of age and location, participants ranged from roughly 18 to 95 years and lived in about 25 US areas. Contact with a PCR-confirmed or clinician-diagnosed COVID-19 case occurred within 2 weeks of entry. This clonotype was obtained from a young man who had been exposed to COVID-19. The specimen was PBMCs or T cells enriched from blood (not recorded which).

CDR3 nucleotide sequence: TGTGCCAGCAGCCCTAGCGGGGGGGCGCGCACAGATACGCAGTATTTT. It translates to CASSPSGGARTDTQYF. The rearrangement joins TRBV6-4 to TRBJ2-3, with 12 bases aligning to TRBD2. The CDR3 covers 16 residues. Germline V lookup: CDR1 MRHNA, CDR2 SNTAGT. Germline trimming cut 6 bases from V and 1 base from J; bases unmatched to any gene: 5.